This entry is about one T cell receptor beta chain. The antigen remains undetermined. Trimming at V came to 5 bases and at J to 2 bases, leaving 5 bases not matched to a gene. CDR3 size: 15 residues. Germline loops: CDR1 MGHRA, CDR2 YSYEKL. Sequencing libraries made from TCR beta cDNA carried unique molecular identifiers. TCRdb re-derived calls from the PCR reads in MiXCR, one entry per CDR3 protein. The repertoire holds 750,000 to 900,000 distinct CDR3 sequences, with 40% to 55% as singletons. These data originate in a study of post-analysis software for immune sequencing data. In the study overall: Relapsing-remitting, secondary progressive and progressive-relapsing multiple sclerosis courses were included. Findings and caveats of the study: Those with multiple sclerosis, the patient group, showed significantly lower normalized Chao1 diversity than controls. Samples prepared in the same batch strongly co-clustered by F measure. A handful of TRBV segments were significantly more frequent in patients than in controls. TRBV5-6, TRBV5-1 and TRBV20-1 were among these segments.

The receptor was derived from a girl between 10 and 17 years old with multiple sclerosis. The chain combines TRBV4-1 with TRBJ1-5; 8 positions match TRBD1. What was sequenced was blood. The CDR3, as DNA: TGCGCCAGCAGCACAGGGGGAAACGGCAATCAGCCCCAGCATTTT. This translates into CASSTGGNGNQPQHF.